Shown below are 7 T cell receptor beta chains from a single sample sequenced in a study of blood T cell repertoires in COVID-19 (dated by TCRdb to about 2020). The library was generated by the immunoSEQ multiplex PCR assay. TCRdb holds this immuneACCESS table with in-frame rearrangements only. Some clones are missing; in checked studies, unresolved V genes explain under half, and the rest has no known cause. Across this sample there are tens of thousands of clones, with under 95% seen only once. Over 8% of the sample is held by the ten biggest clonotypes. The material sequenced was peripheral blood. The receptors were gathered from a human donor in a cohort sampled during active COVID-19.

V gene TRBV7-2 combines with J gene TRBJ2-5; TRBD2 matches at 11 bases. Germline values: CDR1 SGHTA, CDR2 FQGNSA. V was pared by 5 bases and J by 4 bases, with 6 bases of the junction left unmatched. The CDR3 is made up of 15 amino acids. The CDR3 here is CASSLNSGRGETQYF. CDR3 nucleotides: TGTGCCAGCAGCCTAAATAGCGGGAGGGGAGAGACCCAGTACTTC. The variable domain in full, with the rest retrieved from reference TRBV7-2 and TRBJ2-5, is GAGVSQSPSNKVTEKGKDVELRCDPISGHTALYWYRQSLGQGLEFLIYFQGNSAPDKSGLPSDRFSAERTGGSVSTLTIQRTQQEDSAVYLCASSLNSGRGETQYFGPGTRLLVL.

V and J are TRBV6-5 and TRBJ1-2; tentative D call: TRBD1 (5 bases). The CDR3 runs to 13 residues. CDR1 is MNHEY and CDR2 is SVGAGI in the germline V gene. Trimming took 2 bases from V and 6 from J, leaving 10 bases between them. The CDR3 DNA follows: TGTGCCAGCAGTTACCAGGGCCCCCATGGCTACACCTTC. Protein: CASSYQGPHGYTF.

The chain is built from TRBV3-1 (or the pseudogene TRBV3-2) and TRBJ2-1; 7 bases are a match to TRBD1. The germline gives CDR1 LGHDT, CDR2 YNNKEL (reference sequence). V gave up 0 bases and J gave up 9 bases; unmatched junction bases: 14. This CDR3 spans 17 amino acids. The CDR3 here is CASSQDFRNRGRGEQFF. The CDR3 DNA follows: TGTGCCAGCAGCCAAGATTTTCGTAACAGGGGACGCGGTGAGCAGTTCTTC.

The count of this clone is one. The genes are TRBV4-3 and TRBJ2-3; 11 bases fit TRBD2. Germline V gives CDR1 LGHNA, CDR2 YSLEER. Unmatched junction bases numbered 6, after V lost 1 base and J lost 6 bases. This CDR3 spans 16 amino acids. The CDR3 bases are TGCGCCAGCAGCCAAGGGACTAGCGGGTCCCCGGATACGCAGTATTTT. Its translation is CASSQGTSGSPDTQYF.

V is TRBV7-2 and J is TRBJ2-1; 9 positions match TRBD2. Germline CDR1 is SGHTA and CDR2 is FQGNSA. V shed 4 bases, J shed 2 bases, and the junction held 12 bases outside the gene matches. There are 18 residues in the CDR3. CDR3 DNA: TGTGCCAGCAGCTCGGGGGGGGGAGCGGGAGGTCCCTACAATGAGCAGTTCTTC. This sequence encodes CASSSGGGAGGPYNEQFF.

The CDR3 is CAISVTPGQVTYEQYF. CDR3 nucleotide sequence: TGTGCCATCAGTGTAACTCCGGGACAGGTGACCTACGAGCAGTACTTC. The chain employs TRBV10-3 and TRBJ2-7, with 8 bases that match TRBD1. Germline V gives CDR1 ENHRY, CDR2 SYGVKD. This CDR3 region has 16 residues. J gave up 2 bases and V 4 bases, and 10 bases lay outside the gene matches.

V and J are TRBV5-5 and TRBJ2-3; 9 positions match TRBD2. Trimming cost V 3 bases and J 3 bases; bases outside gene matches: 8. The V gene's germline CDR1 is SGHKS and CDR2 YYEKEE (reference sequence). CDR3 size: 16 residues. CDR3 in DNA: TGTGCCAGCAGCTCGCGGGGGGGGCGGGGGACAGATACGCAGTATTTT. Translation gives CASSSRGGRGTDTQYF.